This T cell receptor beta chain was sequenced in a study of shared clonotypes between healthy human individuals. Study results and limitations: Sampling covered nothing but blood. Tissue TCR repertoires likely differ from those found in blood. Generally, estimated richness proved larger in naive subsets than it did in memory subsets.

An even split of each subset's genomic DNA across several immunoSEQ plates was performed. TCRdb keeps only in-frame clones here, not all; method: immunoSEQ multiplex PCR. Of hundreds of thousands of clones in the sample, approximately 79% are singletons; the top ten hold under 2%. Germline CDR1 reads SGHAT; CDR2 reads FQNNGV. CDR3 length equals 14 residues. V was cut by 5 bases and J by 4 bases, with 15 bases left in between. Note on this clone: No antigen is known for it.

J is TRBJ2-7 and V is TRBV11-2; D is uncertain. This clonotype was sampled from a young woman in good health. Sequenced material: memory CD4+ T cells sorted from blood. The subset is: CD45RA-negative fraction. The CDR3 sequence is CASSHVGESYEQYF. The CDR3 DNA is TGTGCCAGCAGCCACGTTGGGGAAAGTTACGAGCAGTACTTC.